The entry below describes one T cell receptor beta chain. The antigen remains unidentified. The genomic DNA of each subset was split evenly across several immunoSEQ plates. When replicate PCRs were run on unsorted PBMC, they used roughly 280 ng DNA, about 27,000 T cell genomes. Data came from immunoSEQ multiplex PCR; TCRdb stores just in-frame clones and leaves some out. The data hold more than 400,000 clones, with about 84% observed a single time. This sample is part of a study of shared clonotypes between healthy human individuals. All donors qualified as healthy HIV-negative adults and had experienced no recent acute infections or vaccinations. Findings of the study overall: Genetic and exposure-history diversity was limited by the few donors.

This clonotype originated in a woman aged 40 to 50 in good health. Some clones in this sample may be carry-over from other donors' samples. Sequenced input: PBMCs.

CDR3 in DNA: TGTGCCTGGAGTGTACGGGGTTATCAGCCCCAGCATTTT. Amino acids: CAWSVRGYQPQHF. This sequence joins TRBV30 and TRBJ1-5, with D hard to call. Germline CDR1 reads GTSNPN; CDR2 reads SVGIG (reference sequence). This CDR3 region has 13 residues. V lost 0 bases, J lost 5 bases, and 8 bases lay in between.